This paragraph covers one TCR beta chain sequence. The record originates from a study of blood T cells in healthy people across ages. V lost 6 bases to trimming and J lost 5 bases, with 20 bases between them. CDR1 is SGHRS and CDR2 is YFSETQ in the germline V gene. CDR3 length: 15 residues. Sample-barcoded 5' priming and a J-beta primer mix drove a second PCR of about 7 to 12 cycles. TCRdb recomputed calls from the 5' RACE reads with MiXCR, one row per CDR3 protein. Of over 450,000 distinct CDR3 sequences in the sample, 24% were seen once. Ranging in age from roughly 6 to 95, the donors were healthy Caucasian individuals from Russia. These same records also appear under a second study, on T cells of mothers and their children.

This receptor was taken from a boy aged 5-17 years in good health. The V gene is TRBV5-1, the J gene TRBJ2-5, with D perhaps TRBD2 (6 bases). Sequenced sample: blood. CDR3 in DNA: TGCGCCAGCACGGCAGGTGGCGGGGAGTTGGAGACCCAGTACTTC. Translated: CASTAGGGELETQYF.